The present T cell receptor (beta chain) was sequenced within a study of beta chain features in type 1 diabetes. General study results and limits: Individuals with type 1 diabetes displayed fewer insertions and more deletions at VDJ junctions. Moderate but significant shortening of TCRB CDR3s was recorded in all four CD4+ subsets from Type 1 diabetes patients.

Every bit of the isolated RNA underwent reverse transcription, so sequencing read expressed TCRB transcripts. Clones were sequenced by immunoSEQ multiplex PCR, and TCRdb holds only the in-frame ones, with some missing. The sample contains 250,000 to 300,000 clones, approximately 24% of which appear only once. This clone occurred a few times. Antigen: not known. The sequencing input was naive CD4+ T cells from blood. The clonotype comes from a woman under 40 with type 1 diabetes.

The CDR3 sequence: CASSLLGDRELQQYF. The CDR3 nucleotides read TGTGCCAGCAGTTTATTGGGGGACAGGGAGCTTCAGCAGTACTTC. The chain has TRBV27 and TRBJ2-7; the match to TRBD1 covers 9 bases. V was clipped by 1 base and J by 8 bases; unmatched bases: 9. Germline CDR1 MNHEY, CDR2 SMNVEV (reference sequence). This CDR3 has 15 residues.